This T cell receptor beta chain came from a study of cytomegalovirus exposure and HLA in healthy donors. Study-wide results and caveats: Researchers catalogued around 150 TCR beta chains as cytomegalovirus-associated. Across donors, most TCRs were seen rarely, yet some public ones were widespread.

Only in-frame clones appear in the TCRdb table, and some are missing; sequencing was by immunoSEQ multiplex PCR. The sample holds 250,000 or so clones; around 90% are singletons and the top ten take about 0.36%. On this clone: Its specificity is unknown.

The sequenced sample consisted of PBMCs. The sequence was collected from a young woman in good health and CMV-seronegative.

CDR3 DNA sequence: TGCGCCAGCAGCCAAGGCGGACAGACGAACACTGAAGCTTTCTTT. Translated, it gives CASSQGGQTNTEAFF. The chain carries TRBV4-1 and TRBJ1-1; D might be TRBD1 (6 bases). CDR1 and CDR2 (germline): MGHRA, YSYEKL. V dropped 1 base and J dropped 1 base, with 10 bases sitting between them. The CDR3 has 15 residues.